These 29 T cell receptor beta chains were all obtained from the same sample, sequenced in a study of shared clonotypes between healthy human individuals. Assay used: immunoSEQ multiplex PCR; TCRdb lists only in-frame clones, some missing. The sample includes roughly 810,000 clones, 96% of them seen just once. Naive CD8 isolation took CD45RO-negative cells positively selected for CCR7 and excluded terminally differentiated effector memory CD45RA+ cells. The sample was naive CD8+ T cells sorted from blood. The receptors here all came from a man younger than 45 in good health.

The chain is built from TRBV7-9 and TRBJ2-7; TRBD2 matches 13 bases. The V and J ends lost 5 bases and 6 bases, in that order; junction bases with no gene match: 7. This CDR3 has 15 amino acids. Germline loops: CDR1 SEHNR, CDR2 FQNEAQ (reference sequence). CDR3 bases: TGTGCCAGCAGCAAGAGGACTAGCGGGAGCTCCGAGCAGTACTTC. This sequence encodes CASSKRTSGSSEQYF.

The CDR3 region is CASSEGAGVRETQYF. CDR3 nucleotide sequence: TGTGCCAGCAGCGAGGGAGCGGGAGTAAGGGAGACCCAGTACTTC. The chain recombines TRBV9 with TRBJ2-5; TRBD2 agrees at 8 bases. With V trimmed by 3 bases and J by 5 bases, 9 bases remained unmatched. The CDR3 length is 15 residues. Germline assignment: CDR1 SGDLS and CDR2 YYNGEE.

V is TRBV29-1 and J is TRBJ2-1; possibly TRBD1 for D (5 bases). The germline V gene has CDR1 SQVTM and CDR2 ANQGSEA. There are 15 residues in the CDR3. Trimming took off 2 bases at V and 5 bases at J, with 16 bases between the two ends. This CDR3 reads CSVERGRVWDNEQFF. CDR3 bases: TGCAGCGTTGAAAGGGGTAGGGTTTGGGACAATGAGCAGTTCTTC.

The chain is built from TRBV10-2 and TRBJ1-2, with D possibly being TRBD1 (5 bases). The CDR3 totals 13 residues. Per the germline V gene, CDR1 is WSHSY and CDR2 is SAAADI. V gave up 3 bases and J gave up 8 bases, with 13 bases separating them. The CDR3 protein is CASSEGDVFGYTF. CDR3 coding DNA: TGCGCCAGCAGTGAAGGGGACGTATTCGGCTACACCTTC.

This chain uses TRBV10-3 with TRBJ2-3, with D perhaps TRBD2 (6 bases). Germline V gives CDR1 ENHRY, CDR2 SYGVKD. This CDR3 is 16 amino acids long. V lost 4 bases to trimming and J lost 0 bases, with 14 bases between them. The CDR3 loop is CAISVITSRSTDTQYF. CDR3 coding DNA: TGTGCCATCAGTGTAATAACTAGCCGAAGCACAGATACGCAGTATTTT.

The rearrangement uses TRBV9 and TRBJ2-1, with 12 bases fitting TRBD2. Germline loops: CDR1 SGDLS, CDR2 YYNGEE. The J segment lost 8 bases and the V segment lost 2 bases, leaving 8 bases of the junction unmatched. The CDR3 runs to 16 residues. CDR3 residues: CASSVGVTSGSDEQFF. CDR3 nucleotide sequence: TGTGCCAGCAGCGTGGGAGTGACTAGCGGGAGCGATGAGCAGTTCTTC.

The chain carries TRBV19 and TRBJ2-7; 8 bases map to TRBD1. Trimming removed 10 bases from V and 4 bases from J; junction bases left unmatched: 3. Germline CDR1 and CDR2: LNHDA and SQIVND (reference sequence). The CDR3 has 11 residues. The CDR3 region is CAIGTGYEQYF. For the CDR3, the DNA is TGTGCCATTGGGACAGGTTACGAGCAGTACTTC.

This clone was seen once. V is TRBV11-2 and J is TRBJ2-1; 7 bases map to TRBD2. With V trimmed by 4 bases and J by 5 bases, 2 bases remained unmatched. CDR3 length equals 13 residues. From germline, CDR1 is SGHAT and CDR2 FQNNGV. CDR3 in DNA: TGTGCCAGCAGCTACGGGACTAACAATGAGCAGTTCTTC. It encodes CASSYGTNNEQFF.

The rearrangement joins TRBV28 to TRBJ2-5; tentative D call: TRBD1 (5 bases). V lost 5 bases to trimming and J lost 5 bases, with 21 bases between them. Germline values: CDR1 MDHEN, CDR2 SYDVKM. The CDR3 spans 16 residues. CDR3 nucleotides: TGTGCCAGCAGTGCTTCTCAGGGCAGTCTGGTGGAGACCCAGTACTTC. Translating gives CASSASQGSLVETQYF.

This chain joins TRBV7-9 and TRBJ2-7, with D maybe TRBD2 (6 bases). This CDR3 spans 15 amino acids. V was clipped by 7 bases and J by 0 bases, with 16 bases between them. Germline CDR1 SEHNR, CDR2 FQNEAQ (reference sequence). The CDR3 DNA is TGTGCCAGCAAAAGTAGCGGAGGTAGCTCCTACGAGCAGTACTTC. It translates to CASKSSGGSSYEQYF.

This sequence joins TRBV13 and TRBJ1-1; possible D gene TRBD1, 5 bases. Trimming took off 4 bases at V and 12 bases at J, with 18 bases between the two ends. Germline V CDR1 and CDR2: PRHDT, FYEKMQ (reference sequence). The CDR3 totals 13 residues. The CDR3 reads CASSSQGRGASFF. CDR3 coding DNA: TGTGCCAGCAGCTCCCAGGGACGCGGGGCGTCTTTCTTT.

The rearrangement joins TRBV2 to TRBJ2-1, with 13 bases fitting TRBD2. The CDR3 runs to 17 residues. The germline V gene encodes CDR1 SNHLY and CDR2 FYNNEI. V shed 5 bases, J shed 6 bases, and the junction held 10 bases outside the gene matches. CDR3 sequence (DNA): TGTGCCAGCAGTCCTTCCCGGACTAGCGGGAGAGCCAATGAGCAGTTCTTC. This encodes CASSPSRTSGRANEQFF. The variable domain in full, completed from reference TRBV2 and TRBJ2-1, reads EPEVTQTPSHQVTQMGQEVILRCVPISNHLYFYWYRQILGQKVEFLVSFYNNEISEKSEIFDDQFSVERPDGSNFTLKIRSTKLEDSAMYFCASSPSRTSGRANEQFFGPGTRLTVL.

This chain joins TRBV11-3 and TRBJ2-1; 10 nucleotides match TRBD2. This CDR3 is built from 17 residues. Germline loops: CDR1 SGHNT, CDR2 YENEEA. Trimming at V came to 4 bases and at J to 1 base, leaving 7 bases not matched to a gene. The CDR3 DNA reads TGTGCCAGCAGCTCGCGGACTAGCGGCAAATCCTACAATGAGCAGTTCTTC. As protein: CASSSRTSGKSYNEQFF.

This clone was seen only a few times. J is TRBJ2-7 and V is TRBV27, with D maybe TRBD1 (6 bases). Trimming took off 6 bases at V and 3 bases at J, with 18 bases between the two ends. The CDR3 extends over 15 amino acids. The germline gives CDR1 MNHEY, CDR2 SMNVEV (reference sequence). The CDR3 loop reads CASREAGQIFYEQYF. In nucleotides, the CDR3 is TGTGCCAGCAGGGAGGCTGGACAGATCTTCTACGAGCAGTACTTC.

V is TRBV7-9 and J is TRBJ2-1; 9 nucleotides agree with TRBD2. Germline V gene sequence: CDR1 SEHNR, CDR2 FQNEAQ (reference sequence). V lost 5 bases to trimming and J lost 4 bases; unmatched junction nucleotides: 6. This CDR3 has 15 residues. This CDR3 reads CASSPTSGQYNEQFF. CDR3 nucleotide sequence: TGTGCCAGCAGCCCCACTAGCGGGCAATACAATGAGCAGTTCTTC.

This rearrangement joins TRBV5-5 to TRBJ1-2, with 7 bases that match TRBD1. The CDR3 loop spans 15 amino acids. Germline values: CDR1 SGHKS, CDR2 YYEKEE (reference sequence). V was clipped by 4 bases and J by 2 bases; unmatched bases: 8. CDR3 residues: CASSLGQTTNYGYTF. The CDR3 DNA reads TGTGCCAGCAGCCTGGGACAGACTACCAACTATGGCTACACCTTC.

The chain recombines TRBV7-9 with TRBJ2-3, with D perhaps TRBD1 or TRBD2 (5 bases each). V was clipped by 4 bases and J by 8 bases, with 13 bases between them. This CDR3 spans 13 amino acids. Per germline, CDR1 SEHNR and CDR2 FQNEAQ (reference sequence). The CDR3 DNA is TGTGCCAGCAGCTCTCAAACTAGGGGTACGCAGTATTTT. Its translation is CASSSQTRGTQYF.

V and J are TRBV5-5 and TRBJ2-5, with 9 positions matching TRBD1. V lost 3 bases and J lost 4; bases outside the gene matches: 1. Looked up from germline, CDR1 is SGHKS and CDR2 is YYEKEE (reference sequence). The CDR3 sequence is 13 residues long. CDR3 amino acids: CASSWGQGETQYF. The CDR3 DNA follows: TGTGCCAGCAGCTGGGGACAGGGAGAGACCCAGTACTTC.

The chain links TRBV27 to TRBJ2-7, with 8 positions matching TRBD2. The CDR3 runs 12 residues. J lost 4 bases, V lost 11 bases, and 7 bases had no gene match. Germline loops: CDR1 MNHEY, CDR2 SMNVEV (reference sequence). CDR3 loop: CAVGRGRYEQYF. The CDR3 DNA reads TGTGCCGTCGGGAGGGGCAGGTACGAGCAGTACTTC.

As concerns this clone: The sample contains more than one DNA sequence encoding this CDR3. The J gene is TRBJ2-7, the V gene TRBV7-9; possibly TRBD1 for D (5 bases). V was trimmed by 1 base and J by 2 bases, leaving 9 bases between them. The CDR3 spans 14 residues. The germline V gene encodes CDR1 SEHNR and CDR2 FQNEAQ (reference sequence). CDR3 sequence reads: CASSLETGPYEQYF. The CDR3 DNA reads TGTGCCAGCAGCTTAGAAACAGGACCCTACGAGCAGTACTTC.

CDR3 residues: CASSEGTSVYNEQFF. The CDR3 DNA is TGTGCCAGCTCTGAAGGGACTAGCGTCTACAATGAGCAGTTCTTC. This rearrangement joins TRBV7-7 to TRBJ2-1, with 10 positions matching TRBD2. The length of the CDR3 is 15 residues. Germline V gives CDR1 SSHAT, CDR2 FNYEAQ (reference sequence). With V trimmed by 8 bases and J by 3 bases, 7 bases remained unmatched.

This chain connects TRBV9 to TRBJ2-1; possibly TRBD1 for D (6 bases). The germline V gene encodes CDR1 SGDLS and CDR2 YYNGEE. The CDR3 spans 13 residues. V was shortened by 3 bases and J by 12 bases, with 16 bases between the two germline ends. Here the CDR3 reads CASSAPGHSAQFF. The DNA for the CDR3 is TGTGCCAGCAGCGCTCCGGGACATTCTGCGCAGTTCTTC.

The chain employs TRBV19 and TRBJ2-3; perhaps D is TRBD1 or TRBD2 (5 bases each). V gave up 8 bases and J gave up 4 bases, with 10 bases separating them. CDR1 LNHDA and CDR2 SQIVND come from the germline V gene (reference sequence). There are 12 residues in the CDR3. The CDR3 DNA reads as TGTGCCAGTCGGCTGGGGGCAGATACGCAGTATTTT. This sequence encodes CASRLGADTQYF.

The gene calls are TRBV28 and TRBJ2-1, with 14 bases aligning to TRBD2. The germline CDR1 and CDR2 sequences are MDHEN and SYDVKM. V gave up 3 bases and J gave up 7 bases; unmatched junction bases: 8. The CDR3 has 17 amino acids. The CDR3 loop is CASSFQTGLAGGNEQFF. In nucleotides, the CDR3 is TGTGCCAGCAGTTTTCAAACCGGACTAGCGGGAGGAAATGAGCAGTTCTTC.

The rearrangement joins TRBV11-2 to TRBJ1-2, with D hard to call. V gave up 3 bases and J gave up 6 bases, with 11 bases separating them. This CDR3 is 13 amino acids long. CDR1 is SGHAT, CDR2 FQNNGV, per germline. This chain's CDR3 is CASSFELSHGYTF. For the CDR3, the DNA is TGTGCCAGCAGCTTTGAGCTCTCTCATGGCTACACCTTC.

CDR3 region: CASSESRGGDEQFF. The CDR3 nucleotides read TGCGCCAGCAGTGAGTCGAGAGGGGGGGATGAGCAGTTCTTC. The V call is TRBV10-2, the J call TRBJ2-1, with a tentative D call TRBD2 (7 bases). CDR3 length: 14 amino acids. Trimming took off 0 bases at V and 8 bases at J, with 11 bases between the two ends. Per germline, CDR1 WSHSY and CDR2 SAAADI.

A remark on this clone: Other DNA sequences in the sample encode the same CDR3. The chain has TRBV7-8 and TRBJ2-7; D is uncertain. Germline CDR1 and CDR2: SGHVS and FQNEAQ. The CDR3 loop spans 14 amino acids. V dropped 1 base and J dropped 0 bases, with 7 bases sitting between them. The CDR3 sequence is CASSLEGSSYEQYF. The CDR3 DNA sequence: TGTGCCAGCAGCTTAGAGGGCAGCTCCTACGAGCAGTACTTC.

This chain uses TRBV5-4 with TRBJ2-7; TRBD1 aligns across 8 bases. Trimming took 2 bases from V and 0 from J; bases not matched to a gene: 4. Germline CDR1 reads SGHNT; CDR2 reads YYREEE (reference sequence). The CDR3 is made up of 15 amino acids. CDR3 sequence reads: CASSFGQGGSYEQYF. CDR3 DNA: TGTGCCAGCAGCTTTGGACAGGGCGGCTCCTACGAGCAGTACTTC. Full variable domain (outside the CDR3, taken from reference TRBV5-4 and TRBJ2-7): ETGVTQSPTHLIKTRGQQVTLRCSSQSGHNTVSWYQQALGQGPQFIFQYYREEENGRGNFPPRFSGLQFPNYSSELNVNALELDDSALYLCASSFGQGGSYEQYFGPGTRLTVT.

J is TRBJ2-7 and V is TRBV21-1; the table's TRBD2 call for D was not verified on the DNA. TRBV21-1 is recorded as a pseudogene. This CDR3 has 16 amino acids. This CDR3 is CASSKTPLAGPYEQYF. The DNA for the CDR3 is TGTGCCAGCAGCAAAACCCCCCTAGCGGGACCCTACGAGCAGTACTTC.